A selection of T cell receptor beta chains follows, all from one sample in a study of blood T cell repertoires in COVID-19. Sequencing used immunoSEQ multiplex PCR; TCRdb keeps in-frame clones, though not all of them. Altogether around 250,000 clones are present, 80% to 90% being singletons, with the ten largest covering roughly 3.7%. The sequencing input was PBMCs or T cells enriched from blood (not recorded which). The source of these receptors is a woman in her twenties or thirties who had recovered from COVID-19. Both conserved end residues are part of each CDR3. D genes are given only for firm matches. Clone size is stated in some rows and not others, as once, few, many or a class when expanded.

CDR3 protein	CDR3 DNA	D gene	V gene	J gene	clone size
CASSPQGQGKTEAFF	TGTGCCAGTAGTCCCCAAGGACAGGGGAAAACTGAAGCTTTCTTT	TRBD1	TRBV19	TRBJ1-1	NA
CAWSADELTLREQYF	TGTGCCTGGAGTGCCGATGAGCTCACGCTGCGCGAGCAGTACTTC	NA	TRBV30	TRBJ2-7	NA
CASSSMDRGVSEAFF	TGCGCCAGCAGCTCAATGGACAGGGGGGTCTCTGAAGCTTTCTTT	TRBD1	TRBV5-1	TRBJ1-1	NA
CASSFDRLNTEAFF	TGCGCCAGCAGTTTTGACAGACTGAACACTGAAGCTTTCTTT	NA	TRBV5-1	TRBJ1-1	once
CAISESIKREGIYEQYF	TGTGCCATCAGTGAGTCGATCAAGCGGGAGGGGATCTACGAGCAGTACTTC	TRBD2	TRBV10-3	TRBJ2-7	NA
CASSINPLQGGLGGYTF	TGTGCCAGTAGTATAAATCCCCTCCAGGGGGGACTCGGTGGCTACACCTTC	TRBD1	TRBV19	TRBJ1-2	NA
CASSGLAGVTDTQYF	TGTGCCAGCAGTGGACTAGCGGGAGTCACAGATACGCAGTATTTT	TRBD2	TRBV2	TRBJ2-3	NA
CASSRQLVSYEQYF	TGTGCCAGCAGCCGACAACTAGTTTCCTACGAGCAGTACTTC	NA	TRBV11-1	TRBJ2-7	NA
CASSQGRPGLLNTEAFF	TGCGCCAGCAGCCAAGGGAGACCGGGACTCCTGAACACTGAAGCTTTCTTT	NA	TRBV4-1	TRBJ1-1	NA
CASSHAEGPGRGQYF	TGTGCCAGCAGCCATGCTGAGGGCCCAGGCCGGGGGCAGTACTTC	NA	TRBV4-2	TRBJ2-7	NA
CSVQAGAGYTF	TGCAGCGTGCAGGCTGGGGCTGGCTACACCTTC	NA	TRBV29-1	TRBJ1-2	NA
CASSQGGNQPQHF	TGTGCCAGCAGCCAAGGAGGTAATCAGCCCCAGCATTTT	NA	TRBV14	TRBJ1-5	NA
CASSYTLGQASPTYYNEQFF	TGTGCCAGCAGTTACACCCTGGGACAGGCAAGTCCTACCTACTACAATGAGCAGTTCTTC	TRBD1	TRBV6-2/TRBV6-3	TRBJ2-1	NA
CASSPSPVYGYTF	TGTGCCAGCAGCCCATCGCCAGTGTATGGCTACACCTTC	NA	TRBV12-3/TRBV12-4	TRBJ1-2	NA
CASSYRGGQPQHF	TGTGCCAGCAGTTACAGGGGAGGTCAGCCCCAGCATTTT	NA	TRBV6-6	TRBJ1-5	NA
CANSGGYQETQYF	TGTGCCAACTCAGGAGGGTACCAAGAGACCCAGTACTTC	NA	TRBV27	TRBJ2-5	NA
CASSLAPGVWQPQHF	TGCGCCAGCAGCTTGGCCCCGGGAGTATGGCAGCCCCAGCATTTT	NA	TRBV5-1	TRBJ1-5	NA
CASTIRNGAPEETQYF	TGTGCCAGCACCATCCGAAACGGTGCCCCCGAGGAGACCCAGTACTTC	NA	TRBV7-9	TRBJ2-5	NA
CASRPGPRGSGANVLTF	TGTGCCAGCAGGCCTGGACCCAGAGGGTCTGGGGCCAACGTCCTGACTTTC	NA	TRBV2	TRBJ2-6	NA
CAAGSGRYEQYF	TGTGCCGCGGGGAGTGGACGTTACGAGCAGTACTTC	NA	TRBV28	TRBJ2-7	NA
CASSYTEIYGYTF	TGTGCCAGCAGTTACACCGAGATCTATGGCTACACCTTC	NA	TRBV6-2/TRBV6-3	TRBJ1-2	NA
CASRLRLAGQYSTDTQYF	TGTGCCAGCAGACTCCGACTAGCGGGCCAATACAGCACAGATACGCAGTATTTT	TRBD2	TRBV27	TRBJ2-3	NA
CASSVEMGGYNEQFF	TGTGCCAGCAGCGTAGAAATGGGGGGATACAATGAGCAGTTCTTC	NA	TRBV9	TRBJ2-1	NA
CASTRGVQYGYTF	TGTGCCAGCACCCGAGGGGTACAGTATGGCTACACCTTC	NA	TRBV7-8	TRBJ1-2	NA
CASSLGLESYNEQFF	TGTGCCAGCAGCCTTGGACTAGAGAGTTACAATGAGCAGTTCTTC	TRBD2	TRBV11-3	TRBJ2-1	NA
CASSPAGGDSPLHF	TGTGCCAGCTCACCTGCAGGGGGCGATTCACCCCTCCACTTT	TRBD1	TRBV18	TRBJ1-6	NA
CASTPQGGQGVLIYGYTF	TGTGCCAGCACGCCCCAAGGAGGACAGGGGGTCCTAATCTATGGCTACACCTTC	TRBD1	TRBV28	TRBJ1-2	NA
CAISETGGTWGDTEAFF	TGTGCCATCTCGGAGACAGGGGGCACCTGGGGCGACACTGAAGCTTTCTTT	TRBD1	TRBV10-3	TRBJ1-1	NA
CASSQAPVQVSRNTIYF	TGCGCCAGCAGCCAAGCCCCGGTGCAGGTTTCAAGAAACACCATATATTTT	NA	TRBV4-3	TRBJ1-3	NA
CASSLGTSGYEQYF	TGCGCCAGCAGCTTAGGGACTAGCGGTTACGAGCAGTACTTC	TRBD2	TRBV5-1	TRBJ2-7	NA
CASSLNGQVYNQPQHF	TGTGCCAGCAGCTTGAACGGACAGGTATACAATCAGCCCCAGCATTTT	TRBD1	TRBV5-5	TRBJ1-5	NA
CASSTNAGEWNSPLHF	TGTGCCAGCAGCACCAATGCGGGGGAATGGAATTCACCCCTCCACTTT	NA	TRBV5-5	TRBJ1-6	NA
CASSGRTGGNYEQYF	TGTGCCAGCAGCGGGAGGACAGGGGGCAACTACGAGCAGTACTTC	TRBD1	TRBV9	TRBJ2-7	NA
CASSLEWTVGFGGYTF	TGTGCCAGCAGCTTGGAGTGGACAGTTGGGTTCGGGGGCTACACCTTC	NA	TRBV5-5	TRBJ1-2	NA
CASSPKDSWSYEQYF	TGTGCCAGCAGTCCGAAGGACAGCTGGTCCTACGAGCAGTACTTC	NA	TRBV6-2/TRBV6-3	TRBJ2-7	NA
CASSFGQGANYGYTF	TGTGCCAGCAGCTTTGGACAGGGGGCAAACTATGGCTACACCTTC	TRBD1	TRBV7-8	TRBJ1-2	NA
CASSMGTGDYGYTF	TGTGCCAGTAGTATGGGGACAGGGGACTATGGCTACACCTTC	TRBD1	TRBV19	TRBJ1-2	NA